A single TCR beta chain is shown here with its context. The sample originates from a study of chronic HIV infection and antiretroviral therapy. The germline V gene encodes CDR1 SNHLY and CDR2 FYNNEI. The germline V and J ends were trimmed by 8 bases and 4 bases, with 17 bases remaining between them. This CDR3 is 14 amino acids long. TCRdb redid the calling of the 5' RACE reads with MiXCR, one entry per CDR3 protein. The sample shows fewer than 40,000 distinct CDR3 sequences, roughly 8% of them seen only once. The TCR comes from an adult who had HIV and had not received antiretroviral therapy, or was an uninfected healthy control (not recorded which). Sequencing was carried out using peripheral blood. This sequence joins TRBV2 and TRBJ1-1; D is possibly TRBD1 (6 bases). The CDR3 loop is CASGIGGGSTEAFF. In DNA, the CDR3 is TGTGCCAGCGGAATTGGGGGCGGGAGCACTGAAGCTTTCTTT.